Presented here are 4 T cell receptor beta chains from one specimen sequenced in a study of blood T cell repertoires in COVID-19. Produced via immunoSEQ multiplex PCR; TCRdb's table is partial and in-frame only. Found here are about 490,000 clones, approximately 83% of them singletons; the top ten hold approximately 3%. Sequenced sample: peripheral blood. The source of these receptors is a human donor in a cohort sampled during active COVID-19.

This rearrangement joins TRBV19 to TRBJ1-5; 10 positions match TRBD1. Per the germline V gene, CDR1 is LNHDA and CDR2 is SQIVND (reference sequence). The CDR3 length is 16 residues. The junction had 12 bases not matched to a gene; V was cut back by 11 bases and J by 2 bases. CDR3 amino acids: CARGTGECTGNQPQHF. The CDR3, as DNA: TGTGCCCGCGGGACAGGGGAATGTACGGGCAATCAGCCCCAGCATTTT.

This chain links TRBV7-9 with TRBJ1-1; D unclear. The CDR3 is made up of 14 amino acids. Trimming removed 1 base from V and 6 bases from J, with 12 bases in between. Germline V gives CDR1 SEHNR, CDR2 FQNEAQ (reference sequence). The CDR3 DNA sequence: TGTGCCAGCAGCTTAGGGGCAGAGAATCCTGAAGCTTTCTTT. Translation: CASSLGAENPEAFF.

A single count supports this clone. The chain joins TRBV10-3 to TRBJ1-2; a possible D gene is TRBD1 (5 bases). The V gene lost 4 bases and the J gene lost 6 bases, with 12 bases spanning the gap. The CDR3 has 13 amino acids. Germline CDR1 is ENHRY and CDR2 is SYGVKD. The chain's CDR3 is CAISGRGGDGYTF. The CDR3 region has the DNA TGTGCCATCAGTGGAAGGGGAGGGGATGGCTACACCTTC.

This sequence joins TRBV28 and TRBJ2-3; D might be TRBD1 (6 bases). Trimming took 6 bases from V and 10 from J, leaving 20 bases between them. The CDR3 totals 14 residues. Germline V lookup: CDR1 MDHEN, CDR2 SYDVKM. The CDR3 spells CASSSRNYRDAQYF. DNA for the CDR3: TGTGCCAGCAGCTCCCGAAATTACAGGGACGCGCAGTATTTT.